This TCR beta chain was obtained from a study of CD8+ T cells in alopecia areata. Whole-study context: At a dose of 5 to 10 mg twice daily, oral tofacitinib was given to treated patients.

Concerning this clone itself: Its antigen remains unidentified. Germline is not matched at one junction end, which may reflect a read error.

Extraction and reverse transcription of RNA yielded cDNA as the sequencing template. The repertoire was sequenced with immunoSEQ multiplex PCR; TCRdb's copy has only in-frame clones and lacks some. The repertoire holds about 200,000 clones, with around two fifths as singletons. The treatment was: oral pan-JAK inhibitor, 5-10 mg twice daily. Notes on the study in general: A great number of expanded lesional clones endured in scalp and blood during tofacitinib. Patients shared TCRs less clearly than mice did, possibly for HLA-related reasons.

Per the germline V gene, CDR1 is LGHNA and CDR2 is YNFKEQ. The CDR3 is 19 amino acids. The starting material was CD4+ T cells sorted from blood, obtained at week 34, from a patient treated with tofacitinib. The origin of this receptor is a human donor with alopecia areata. The chain combines TRBV4-2 with TRBJ2-3; TRBD2 aligns across 9 bases. CDR3 in DNA: TGTGCCAGCAGCCAACAATACCCTCCGGGGCGGGAGGGCCGAGGAACTCTGAATTTT. Residues: CASSQQYPPGREGRGTLNF.